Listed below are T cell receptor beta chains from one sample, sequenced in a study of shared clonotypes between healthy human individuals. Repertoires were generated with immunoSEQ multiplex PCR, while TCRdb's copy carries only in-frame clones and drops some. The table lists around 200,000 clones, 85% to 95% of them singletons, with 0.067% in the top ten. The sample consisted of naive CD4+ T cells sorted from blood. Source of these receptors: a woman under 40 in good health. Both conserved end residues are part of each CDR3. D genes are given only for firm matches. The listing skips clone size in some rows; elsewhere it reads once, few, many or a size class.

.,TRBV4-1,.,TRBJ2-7,CASSQVGQRSPREQYF,TGCGCCAGCAGCCAAGTGGGCCAGCGGAGCCCTAGGGAGCAGTACTTC
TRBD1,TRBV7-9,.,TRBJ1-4,CASSPHPIDRVEEKLFF,TGTGCCAGCAGCCCCCATCCTATCGACAGGGTAGAGGAAAAACTGTTTTTT
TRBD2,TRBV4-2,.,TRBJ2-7,CASSQGLAGVEQYF,TGTGCCAGCAGCCAAGGACTAGCGGGAGTCGAGCAGTACTTC
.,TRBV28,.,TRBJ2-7,CASIPVGSYEQYF,TGTGCCAGCATCCCGGTAGGGTCCTACGAGCAGTACTTC
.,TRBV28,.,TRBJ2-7,CASTTRPRLRSSYEQYF,TGTGCCAGCACCACGCGTCCTAGACTCCGTAGTTCCTACGAGCAGTACTTC
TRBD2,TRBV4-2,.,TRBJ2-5,CASRQSGTDQETQYF,TGTGCCAGCAGGCAGAGCGGGACGGACCAAGAGACCCAGTACTTC
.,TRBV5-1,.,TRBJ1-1,CASSLEALNTEAFF,TGCGCCAGCAGCTTAGAGGCCTTGAACACTGAAGCTTTCTTT
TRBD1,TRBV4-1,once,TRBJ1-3,CASSQSGQGEYSGNTIYF,TGCGCCAGCAGCCAATCGGGACAGGGGGAATACTCTGGAAACACCATATATTTT
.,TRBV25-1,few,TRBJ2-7,CAGAYGASYEQYF,TGTGCCGGAGCTTACGGTGCCTCCTACGAGCAGTACTTC
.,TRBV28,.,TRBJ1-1,CASMGVKHTEAFF,TGTGCCAGCATGGGGGTTAAGCACACTGAAGCTTTCTTT
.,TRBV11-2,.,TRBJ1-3,CASSLRQARNTIYF,TGTGCCAGCAGCTTACGCCAGGCGAGAAACACCATATATTTT
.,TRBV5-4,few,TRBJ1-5,CASSYGGGEQPQHF,TGTGCCAGCAGCTACGGCGGAGGGGAACAGCCCCAGCATTTT
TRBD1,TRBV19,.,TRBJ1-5,CASRRPGQGSNQPQHF,TGTGCCAGTAGGCGTCCAGGACAGGGAAGCAATCAGCCCCAGCATTTT
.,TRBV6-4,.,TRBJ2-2,CASRRTANTGELFF,TGTGCCAGCAGAAGGACAGCAAACACCGGGGAGCTGTTTTTT
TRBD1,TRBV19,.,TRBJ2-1,CASSIVWDSNEQFF,TGTGCCAGTAGTATTGTCTGGGACAGCAATGAGCAGTTCTTC
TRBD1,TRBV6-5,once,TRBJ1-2,CASTGGIGYTF,TGTGCCAGTACAGGGGGCATCGGCTACACCTTC
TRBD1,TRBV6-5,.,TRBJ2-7,CASSGTGDHYEQYF,TGTGCCAGCAGCGGGACAGGCGATCACTACGAGCAGTACTTC
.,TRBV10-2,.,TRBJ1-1,CASSAPGHRTTEAFF,TGCGCCAGCAGTGCCCCGGGGCACCGGACCACTGAAGCTTTCTTT
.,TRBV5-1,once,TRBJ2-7,CASSPLGSHEQYF,TGCGCCAGCAGCCCCCTTGGTTCCCACGAGCAGTACTTC
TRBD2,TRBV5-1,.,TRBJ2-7,CASSTAEASGFYEQYF,TGCGCCAGCAGTACCGCGGAGGCTAGCGGGTTCTACGAGCAGTACTTC
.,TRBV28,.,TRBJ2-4,CASSLKRNIQYF,TGTGCCAGCAGTTTAAAGCGAAACATTCAGTACTTC
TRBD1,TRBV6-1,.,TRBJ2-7,CASRKGQDSYEQYF,TGTGCCAGCCGAAAAGGACAGGACTCCTACGAGCAGTACTTC
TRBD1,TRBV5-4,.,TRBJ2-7,CASSRTGTLYEQYF,TGTGCCAGCAGCCGGACAGGGACCCTCTACGAGCAGTACTTC
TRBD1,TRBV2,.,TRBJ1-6,CASSERGGLSPLHF,TGTGCCAGCAGTGAAAGAGGGGGCCTGTCACCCCTCCACTTT
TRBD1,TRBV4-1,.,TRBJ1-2,CASSQAGQGRSGGYTF,TGCGCCAGCAGCCAAGCGGGACAGGGTAGATCGGGCGGCTACACCTTC
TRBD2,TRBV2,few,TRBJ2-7,CASSELAGVTYEQYF,TGTGCCAGCAGTGAATTAGCGGGAGTAACCTACGAGCAGTACTTC
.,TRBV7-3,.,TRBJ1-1,CASSLMSGSEAFF,TGTGCCAGCAGCTTAATGAGTGGTAGTGAAGCTTTCTTT
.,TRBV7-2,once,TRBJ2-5,CASSFDSGETQYF,TGTGCCAGCAGCTTTGACAGCGGGGAGACCCAGTACTTC
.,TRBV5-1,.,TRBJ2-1,CASSAGIRDFLEQFF,TGCGCCAGCAGCGCTGGAATACGGGATTTTCTTGAGCAGTTCTTC
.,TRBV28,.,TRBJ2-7,CASSLGGLSYEQYF,TGTGCCAGCAGTTTAGGGGGACTTTCCTACGAGCAGTACTTC
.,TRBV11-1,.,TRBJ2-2,CASSLARGNTGELFF,TGTGCCAGCAGCTTGGCACGGGGGAACACCGGGGAGCTGTTTTTT
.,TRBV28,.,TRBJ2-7,CAAGGGRDEQYF,TGTGCTGCGGGTGGGGGCCGTGACGAGCAGTACTTC
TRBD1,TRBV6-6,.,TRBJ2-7,CASRRTGSPFSYEQYF,TGTGCCAGCAGGAGGACAGGGAGCCCCTTCTCCTACGAGCAGTACTTC
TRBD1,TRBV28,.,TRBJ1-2,CASSARGNIANYGYTF,TGTGCCAGCAGTGCCAGGGGGAATATAGCTAACTATGGCTACACCTTC
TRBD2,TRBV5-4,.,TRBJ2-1,CASSFATSGRASNEQFF,TGTGCCAGCAGCTTCGCGACTAGCGGGAGGGCCTCGAATGAGCAGTTCTTC
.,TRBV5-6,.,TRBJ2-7,CASSSPGERNSYEQYF,TGTGCCAGCAGCTCCCCCGGGGAGCGGAACTCCTACGAGCAGTACTTC
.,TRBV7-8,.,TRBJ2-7,CASSFNLKYPGPGSNHEQYF,TGTGCCAGCAGCTTCAATCTCAAGTACCCAGGGCCAGGGTCTAACCACGAGCAGTACTTC
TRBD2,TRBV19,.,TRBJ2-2,CASSGRGFAGELFF,TGTGCCAGTAGCGGGAGGGGTTTTGCCGGGGAGCTGTTTTTT
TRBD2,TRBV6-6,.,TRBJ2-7,CASTSASGLSYEQYF,TGTGCCAGCACCTCGGCTAGCGGGCTCTCCTACGAGCAGTACTTC